The next 25 T cell receptor beta chains were all read from a single sample in a study of OX40 agonist ivuxolimab in advanced cancers. Generated by immunoSEQ multiplex PCR, the TCRdb table keeps only in-frame clones and is missing some. The sample yields more than 45,000 clones, about 81% seen once. The sample here was CD4+ or CD8+ T cells sorted from blood, taken in a trial of the OX40 agonist ivuxolimab. The receptor source for this set is an adult with an advanced solid tumor such as melanoma, head and neck, liver or kidney cancer.

This CDR3 reads CASSQEEGHNEQFF. In DNA, the CDR3 is TGCGCCAGCAGCCAAGAAGAGGGGCACAATGAGCAGTTCTTC. This sequence joins TRBV4-3 and TRBJ2-1; D tentatively reads TRBD1 or TRBD2 (5 bases each). Trimming left V 0 bases short and J 5 bases short, with 8 bases between. This CDR3 has 14 amino acids. Germline V gene lookup returns CDR1 LGHNA and CDR2 YSLEER.

The J gene is TRBJ2-1, the V gene TRBV19; 9 bases map to TRBD2. Germline lookup yields CDR1 LNHDA and CDR2 SQIVND (reference sequence). Trimming at V came to 7 bases and at J to 7 bases, leaving 11 bases not matched to a gene. The CDR3 extends over 15 amino acids. The CDR3: CASTSGVSGRNEQFF. The DNA of the CDR3 is TGTGCCAGTACCTCAGGGGTTAGCGGGAGAAATGAGCAGTTCTTC.

The V and J genes are TRBV7-6 and TRBJ2-7; no clear D gene. CDR1 SGHVS and CDR2 FNYEAQ come from the germline V gene. V lost 0 bases, J lost 4 bases, and 10 bases lay in between. The CDR3 is 14 residues long. The CDR3 spells CASSLASVAYEQYF. The CDR3 nucleotides are TGTGCCAGCAGCTTAGCGTCGGTAGCTTACGAGCAGTACTTC.

The V call is TRBV9, the J call TRBJ2-2, with TRBD2 as a possible D gene (5 bases). Germline CDR1 reads SGDLS; CDR2 reads YYNGEE. Trimming pared 3 bases from V and 7 bases from J, leaving 13 bases between. The CDR3 length is 14 residues. The CDR3 bases are TGTGCCAGCAGCGAGACTATCCTTGGCGGGGAGCTGTTTTTT. It translates to CASSETILGGELFF.

This clone was observed once. The chain employs TRBV5-4 and TRBJ2-3, with D perhaps matching TRBD1 or TRBD2 (7 bases each). Germline CDR1 and CDR2: SGHNT and YYREEE (reference sequence). The CDR3 runs to 16 residues. V lost 0 bases, J lost 2 bases, and 13 bases lay in between. CDR3 amino acids: CASSLAGRGPTDTQYF. The CDR3 coding sequence is TGTGCCAGCAGCTTGGCTGGGAGGGGGCCCACAGATACGCAGTATTTT.

The V gene is TRBV21-1, the J gene TRBJ1-2; TRBD1, the D gene given by the table, was not confirmed from the DNA. TRBV21-1 represents a pseudogene. The CDR3 is 15 amino acids. In nucleotides, the CDR3 is TGTGCCAGCAGCAAAAGACAGGGGGGCGTCTATGGCTACACCTTC. It translates to CASSKRQGGVYGYTF.

The chain uses TRBV4-1 and TRBJ2-1, with 8 positions matching TRBD2. The CDR3 is 18 amino acids. V was clipped by 1 base and J by 5 bases; unmatched bases: 13. In germline, CDR1 is MGHRA, CDR2 YSYEKL. The CDR3: CASSQGRMGLVNHNEQFF. The CDR3 DNA sequence: TGCGCCAGCAGCCAAGGGAGAATGGGACTAGTAAACCACAATGAGCAGTTCTTC.

The chain links TRBV6-5 to TRBJ2-1; 7 bases match TRBD2. The CDR3 is made up of 14 amino acids. Germline V lookup: CDR1 MNHEY, CDR2 SVGAGI. Trimming at V came to 8 bases and at J to 5 bases, leaving 9 bases not matched to a gene. CDR3 DNA sequence: TGTGCCAGCGGCCTACGGACTAGTGACAATGAGCAGTTCTTC. Translated: CASGLRTSDNEQFF.

The chain uses TRBV7-2 and TRBJ1-2; D gene uncertain. V lost 4 bases to trimming and J lost 8 bases, with 23 bases between them. The CDR3 has 16 amino acids. Germline V CDR1 and CDR2: SGHTA, FQGNSA. CDR3 sequence reads: CASSSPTTDPRWGYTF. In DNA form, the CDR3 reads TGTGCCAGCAGCTCCCCCACGACGGACCCTCGGTGGGGCTACACCTTC.

This clone was observed once. The chain has TRBV10-3 and TRBJ2-5; the D gene is possibly TRBD2 (5 bases). Germline assignment: CDR1 ENHRY and CDR2 SYGVKD. The CDR3 consists of 13 residues. V lost 6 bases and J 3 bases, leaving 11 bases between the germline ends. The CDR3 is CAIREAVKETQYF. CDR3 sequence (DNA): TGTGCCATCAGGGAGGCGGTGAAAGAGACCCAGTACTTC.

The chain recombines TRBV20-1 with TRBJ1-2, with a weak D call TRBD1 (5 bases). The CDR3 is 11 amino acids. Germline V gene lookup returns CDR1 DFQATT and CDR2 SNEGSKA (reference sequence). The V gene lost 4 bases and the J gene lost 8 bases, with 11 bases spanning the gap. The CDR3 spells CSATSGPGYTF. The CDR3 DNA reads TGCAGTGCTACCTCAGGGCCGGGCTACACCTTC.

By sample share, this clone is medium-sized. The chain couples TRBV2 to TRBJ1-1; D is ambiguous. Germline V lookup: CDR1 SNHLY, CDR2 FYNNEI. The CDR3 extends over 14 amino acids. V was pared by 4 bases and J by 3 bases, with 12 bases between. The CDR3 sequence: CASSVGGRDTEAFF. DNA for the CDR3: TGTGCCAGCAGTGTCGGCGGTCGGGACACTGAAGCTTTCTTT.

The chain recombines TRBV30 with TRBJ1-4; D not resolved. Germline V lookup: CDR1 GTSNPN, CDR2 SVGIG (reference sequence). The CDR3 runs 13 residues. Trimming pared 7 bases from V and 0 bases from J, leaving 9 bases between. The CDR3 loop reads CASSGTTNEKLFF. In DNA form, the CDR3 reads TGTGCCTCCTCCGGGACAACTAATGAAAAACTGTTTTTT.

This clone is medium-sized (0.01 to 0.1%) within its sample. This chain links TRBV9 with TRBJ1-1; no clear D gene. V lost 3 bases and J 1 base, leaving 13 bases between the germline ends. CDR3 length: 15 residues. Germline V CDR1 and CDR2: SGDLS, YYNGEE. CDR3 protein: CASSGLYSPNTEAFF. As DNA, the CDR3 is TGTGCCAGCAGCGGACTATATAGCCCGAACACTGAAGCTTTCTTT.

The CDR3 nucleotides are TGTGCCAGTAGTATAGTGCGACAGGGGGGAACTCAGCCCCAGCATTTT. Translation: CASSIVRQGGTQPQHF. The chain recombines TRBV19 with TRBJ1-5; 9 bases are shared with TRBD1. Looked up from germline, CDR1 is LNHDA and CDR2 is SQIVND (reference sequence). V dropped 1 base and J dropped 6; count of bases not matched to a gene: 7. This CDR3 has 16 residues.

This chain joins TRBV6-1 and TRBJ2-5; D call uncertain. Germline CDR1 and CDR2: MNHNS and SASEGT. Trimming left V 1 base short and J 2 bases short, with 5 bases between. CDR3 size: 13 residues. CDR3 sequence (DNA): TGTGCCAGCAGTGAAGTTGGGCAAGAGACCCAGTACTTC. This encodes CASSEVGQETQYF.

The chain is built from TRBV5-1 and TRBJ2-3; D unclear. CDR3 length: 14 amino acids. V dropped 0 bases and J dropped 6 bases, with 11 bases sitting between them. Germline assignment: CDR1 SGHRS and CDR2 YFSETQ. CDR3 in DNA: TGCGCCAGCAGCTTGGGACAACGAGAGGATACGCAGTATTTT. Translated: CASSLGQREDTQYF.

A remark on this clone: One junction end does not reproduce the germline sequence, and a read error may be involved. V gene TRBV7-2 combines with J gene TRBJ2-1; D gene ambiguous. Germline lookup yields CDR1 SGHTA and CDR2 FQGNSA. The CDR3 spans 14 residues. The CDR3 DNA sequence: TGTGCCAGCAGCAGAAACTACCGCTACAGTGAGCAGTTCTTC. Translation: CASSRNYRYSEQFF.

The chain couples TRBV5-1 to TRBJ1-5, with a weak D call TRBD1 (6 bases). Germline V lookup: CDR1 SGHRS, CDR2 YFSETQ. The CDR3 spans 15 residues. Trimming took off 4 bases at V and 6 bases at J, with 17 bases between the two ends. CDR3: CASSPGGQGVQPQHF. In DNA, the CDR3 is TGCGCCAGCAGCCCGGGGGGGCAGGGTGTTCAGCCCCAGCATTTT.

V usage is TRBV7-8 and J usage is TRBJ1-1, with TRBD1 as a possible D gene (5 bases). V was pared by 9 bases and J by 3 bases, with 14 bases between. The CDR3 length is 13 residues. The V gene's germline CDR1 is SGHVS and CDR2 FQNEAQ. CDR3 nucleotides: TGTGCCAGTAAAATCGGGGGGGACACTGAAGCTTTCTTT. Translated, it gives CASKIGGDTEAFF.

V and J are TRBV21-1 and TRBJ2-7. TRBV21-1 constitutes a pseudogene. The CDR3 covers 15 residues. The DNA for the CDR3 is TGTGCCAGCAGCAAACCAAGGGACCCCTCCTACGAGCAGTACTTC. Its translation is CASSKPRDPSYEQYF.

The V call is TRBV29-1, the J call TRBJ1-6; 8 bases map to TRBD1. V lost 4 bases to trimming and J lost 7 bases; unmatched junction nucleotides: 6. CDR1 is SQVTM and CDR2 is ANQGSEA in the germline V gene. CDR3 size: 14 residues. CDR3 amino acids: CSVGLGTGNSPLHF. CDR3 bases: TGCAGCGTTGGTCTCGGGACAGGAAATTCACCCCTCCACTTT.

CDR3 amino acids: CSVDPSQGDTQYF. CDR3 DNA sequence: TGCAGCGTTGACCCCTCCCAGGGAGATACGCAGTATTTT. The rearrangement uses TRBV29-1 and TRBJ2-3; tentatively, D is TRBD1 (5 bases). Trimming took 3 bases from V and 5 from J, leaving 12 bases between them. Germline V gene data show CDR1 as SQVTM and CDR2 as ANQGSEA. The CDR3 covers 13 residues.

This clone was seen a handful of times. J is TRBJ1-5 and V is TRBV4-1; no firm D call. V lost 0 bases, J lost 7 bases, and 7 bases lay in between. The CDR3 loop spans 13 amino acids. Germline V gene lookup returns CDR1 MGHRA and CDR2 YSYEKL. CDR3 sequence reads: CASSQEVRQPQHF. CDR3 sequence (DNA): TGCGCCAGCAGCCAAGAGGTCAGGCAGCCCCAGCATTTT.

As DNA, the CDR3 is TGTGCCAGCAGCGTTGGAACAGGGGTCTACTCCTACGAGCAGTACTTC. Protein: CASSVGTGVYSYEQYF. J is TRBJ2-7 and V is TRBV9, with 7 bases aligning to TRBD1. Looked up from germline, CDR1 is SGDLS and CDR2 is YYNGEE. The CDR3 is 16 amino acids. With V trimmed by 2 bases and J by 0 bases, 8 bases remained unmatched.